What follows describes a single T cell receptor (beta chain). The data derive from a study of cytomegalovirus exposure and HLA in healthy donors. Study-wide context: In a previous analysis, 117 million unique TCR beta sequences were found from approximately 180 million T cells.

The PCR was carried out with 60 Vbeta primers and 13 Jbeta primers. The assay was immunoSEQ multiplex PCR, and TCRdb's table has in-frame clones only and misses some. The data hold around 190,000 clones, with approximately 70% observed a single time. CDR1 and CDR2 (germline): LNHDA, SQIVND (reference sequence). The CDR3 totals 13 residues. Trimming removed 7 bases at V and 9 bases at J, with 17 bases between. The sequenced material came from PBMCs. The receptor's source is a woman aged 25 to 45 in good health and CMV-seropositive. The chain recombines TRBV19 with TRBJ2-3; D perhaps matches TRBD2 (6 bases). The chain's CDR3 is CASTNGLPVTQYF. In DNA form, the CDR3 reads TGTGCCAGTACTAACGGACTACCTGTAACGCAGTATTTT.